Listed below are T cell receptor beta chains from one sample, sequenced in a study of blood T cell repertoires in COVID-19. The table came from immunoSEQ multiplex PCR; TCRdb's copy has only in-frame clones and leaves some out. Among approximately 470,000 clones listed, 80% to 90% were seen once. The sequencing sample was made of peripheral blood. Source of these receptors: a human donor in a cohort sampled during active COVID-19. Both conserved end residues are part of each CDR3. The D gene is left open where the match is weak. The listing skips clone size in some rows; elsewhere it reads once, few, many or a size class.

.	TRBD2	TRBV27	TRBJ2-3	TGTGCCAGCAGCCAATCGGGGACTAGGCTTGATACGCAGTATTTT	CASSQSGTRLDTQYF
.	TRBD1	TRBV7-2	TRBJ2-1	TGTGCCAGCAGCCTCGGGACAGGGGGTGGAGGCTCCTACAATGAGCAGTTCTTC	CASSLGTGGGGSYNEQFF
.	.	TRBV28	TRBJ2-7	TGTGCCAGCAGTTTTATCCACGAGCAGTACTTC	CASSFIHEQYF
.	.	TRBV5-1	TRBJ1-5	TGCGCCAGCAGCGGAGGGGAGCGCAATCAGCCCCAGCATTTT	CASSGGERNQPQHF
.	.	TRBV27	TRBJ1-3	TGTGCCAGCAGTCCTGCTTCGGTTTACTCTGGAAACACCATATATTTT	CASSPASVYSGNTIYF
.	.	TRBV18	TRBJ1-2	TGTGCCAGCTTCCTCACGACGGGTTCTGGCTACACCTTC	CASFLTTGSGYTF
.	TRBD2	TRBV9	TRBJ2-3	TGTGCCAGCAGCGTAGGTGTGGGAGCGGGGACTGGGGATACGCAGTATTTT	CASSVGVGAGTGDTQYF
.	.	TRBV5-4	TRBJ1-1	TGTGCCAGCAGCTTTGACATCCGCATTGAAGCTTTCTTT	CASSFDIRIEAFF
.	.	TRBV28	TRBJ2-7	TGTGCCAGCAGTACGATGCGGACAGCCATGACCTACGAGCAGTACTTC	CASSTMRTAMTYEQYF
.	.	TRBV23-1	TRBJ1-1	TGCGCCAGCAGTCTCCGAACGCGGGATTGCACTGAAGCTTTCTTT	CASSLRTRDCTEAFF
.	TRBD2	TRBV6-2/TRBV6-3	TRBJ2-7	TGTGCCAGCAGTTACCGGGGGGACTCCTACGAGCAGTACTTC	CASSYRGDSYEQYF
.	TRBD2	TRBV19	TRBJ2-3	TGTGCCAGTAGTATCCGAGCGGGAGCGGAAGATACGCAGTATTTT	CASSIRAGAEDTQYF
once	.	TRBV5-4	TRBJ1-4	TGTGCCAGCAGCGTGAGACTCGGAGTACGTGAAAAACTGTTTTTT	CASSVRLGVREKLFF
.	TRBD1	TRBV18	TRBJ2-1	TGTGCCAGCTCACCGGACAGGGGCCTCAATGAGCAGTTCTTC	CASSPDRGLNEQFF
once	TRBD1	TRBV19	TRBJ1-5	TGTGCCAGTAGTCGTATGACAGGGGGGGGCCAGCCCCAGCATTTT	CASSRMTGGGQPQHF
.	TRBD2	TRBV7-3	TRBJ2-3	TGTGCCAGCAGCGAAGCTCGGGGGGGCACAGATACGCAGTATTTT	CASSEARGGTDTQYF
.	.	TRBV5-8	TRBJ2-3	TGTGCCAGCAGCTCGCCGACGCTTGCGGCAGATACGCAGTATTTT	CASSSPTLAADTQYF
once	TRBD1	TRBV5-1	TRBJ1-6	TGCGCCAGCAGCTTCTTCCGGGACAGAGGGAATTCACCCCTCCACTTT	CASSFFRDRGNSPLHF
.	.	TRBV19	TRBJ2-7	TGTGCCAGTAGTATAGAAACAGGCTACGAGCAGTACTTC	CASSIETGYEQYF
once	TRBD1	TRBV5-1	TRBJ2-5	TGCGCCAGCAGCCCGGGGACAGGTCAAGAGACCCAGTACTTC	CASSPGTGQETQYF
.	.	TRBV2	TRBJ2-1	TGTGCCAGCAGTGCAAGCGGGCCTGAGCAGTTCTTC	CASSASGPEQFF
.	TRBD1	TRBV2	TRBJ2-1	TGTGCCAGCAGTCTGGGGACAGGGTTGGCGGGAGAGAGGTTGAATGAGCAGTTCTTC	CASSLGTGLAGERLNEQFF
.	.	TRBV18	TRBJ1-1	TGTGCCAGCTCACCAGGACTGCCTGGGAACACTGAAGCTTTCTTT	CASSPGLPGNTEAFF
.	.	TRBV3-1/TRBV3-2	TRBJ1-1	TGTGCCAGCAGCCAAGATAGGGGGGCTTTCTTT	CASSQDRGAFF
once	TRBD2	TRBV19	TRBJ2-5	TGTGCCAGTAGTGTTACCGGGACTAAAAAGGAGACCCAGTACTTC	CASSVTGTKKETQYF
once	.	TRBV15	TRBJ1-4	TGTGCCACCAGCAGAGCAGGGAATAATGAAAAACTGTTTTTT	CATSRAGNNEKLFF
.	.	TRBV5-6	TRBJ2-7	TGTGCCAGCAGCTTAAACGGCCAGGGGTACTACGAGCAGTACTTC	CASSLNGQGYYEQYF
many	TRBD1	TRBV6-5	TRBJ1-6	TGTGCCAGCAGCCTCGGGACAGGGAATAATTCACCCCTCCACTTT	CASSLGTGNNSPLHF
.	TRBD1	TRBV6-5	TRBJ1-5	TGTGCCTTACAAGGGGGCGTAAATAGCAATCAGCCCCAGCATTTT	CALQGGVNSNQPQHF
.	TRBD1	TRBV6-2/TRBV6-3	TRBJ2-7	TGTGCCAGCAGTTACTCGGACAGGGCGTACGAGCAGTACTTC	CASSYSDRAYEQYF
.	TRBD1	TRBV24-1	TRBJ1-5	TGTGCCACCAGTGAATCCTACAGGGGTTGGAATCAGCCCCAGCATTTT	CATSESYRGWNQPQHF
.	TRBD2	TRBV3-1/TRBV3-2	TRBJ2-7	TGTGCCAGCAGCCAACAAAGCGGGGGAGGGGGCTACGAGCAGTACTTC	CASSQQSGGGGYEQYF
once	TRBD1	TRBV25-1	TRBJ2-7	TGTGCCAGCAGTGCAACAGCCGGGACAGGGGGTTTCTACGAGCAGTACTTC	CASSATAGTGGFYEQYF
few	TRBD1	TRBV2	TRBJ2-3	TGTGCCAGCACTCGAACAGGGGGCAGGGGGATCACAGATACGCAGTATTTT	CASTRTGGRGITDTQYF
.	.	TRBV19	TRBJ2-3	TGTGCCAGTAGTATAACTAGCAGCACAGATACGCAGTATTTT	CASSITSSTDTQYF
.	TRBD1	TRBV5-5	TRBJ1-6	TGTGCCAGCAGCCCTCGGACAGGGGGCGAATCACCCCTCCACTTT	CASSPRTGGESPLHF
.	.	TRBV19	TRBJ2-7	TGTGCCAGTGGGTTCGGGTCCCAACCCTACGAGCAGTACTTC	CASGFGSQPYEQYF
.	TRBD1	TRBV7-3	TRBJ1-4	TGTGCCAGCAGCAGAACCGGGACAGGGGCTGAAAAACTGTTTTTT	CASSRTGTGAEKLFF
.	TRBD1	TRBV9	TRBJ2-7	TGTGCCAGCAGCGTCTCTGCCGGGACAGATAACTACGAGCAGTACTTC	CASSVSAGTDNYEQYF
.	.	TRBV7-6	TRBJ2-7	TGTGCCAGCAGCTTAGCGGCGGGAAAGGCCTACGAGCAGTACTTC	CASSLAAGKAYEQYF
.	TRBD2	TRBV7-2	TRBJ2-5	TGTGCCAGCGGATCCCGGCTAGCGGGAGGGGAGGGGGAGACCCAGTACTTC	CASGSRLAGGEGETQYF
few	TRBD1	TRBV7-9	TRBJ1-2	TGTGCCAGCAGCTTCCGTTGGGGACAGGACTCCGACTACACCTTC	CASSFRWGQDSDYTF
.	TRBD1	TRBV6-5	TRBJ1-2	TGTGCCAGCAAACTAGGGACAGAATGGACCTTC	CASKLGTEWTF
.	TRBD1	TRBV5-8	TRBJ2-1	TGTGCCAGCAGCCGGAGGACAGGGGAAGATGAGCAGTTCTTC	CASSRRTGEDEQFF
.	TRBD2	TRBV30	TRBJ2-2	TGTGCCTGGAGCGATCTAGCGGGAGTTTGGCTGTTTTTT	CAWSDLAGVWLFF
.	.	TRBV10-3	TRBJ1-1	TGTGCCATCAGTGAGTCGACCGGGGAAGGAACTGAAGCTTTCTTT	CAISESTGEGTEAFF
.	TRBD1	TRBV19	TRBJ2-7	TGTGCCAGTAGTAAGCGAACCCGGACAGGGGAGGAGGAGCAGTACTTC	CASSKRTRTGEEEQYF
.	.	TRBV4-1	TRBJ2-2	TGCGCCAGCAGCCAAGCTGGGGGGAGAAGCACCGGGGAGCTGTTTTTT	CASSQAGGRSTGELFF
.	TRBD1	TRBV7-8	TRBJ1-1	TGTGCCAGCAGCTTTAGTCCAGGGGGCAACACTGAAGCTTTCTTT	CASSFSPGGNTEAFF
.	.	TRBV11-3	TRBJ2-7	TGTGCCAGCAGCTTAGCCCCAGGGTCGCTGCGGGAGCAGTACTTC	CASSLAPGSLREQYF
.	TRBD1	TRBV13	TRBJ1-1	TGTGCCAGCACCGACAGGGGGGCCCGGAACACTGAAGCTTTCTTT	CASTDRGARNTEAFF
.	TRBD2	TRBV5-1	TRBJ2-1	TGCGCCAGCAGCCTCCGGACTAGCGGGAGAATCGGCGAGCAGTTCTTC	CASSLRTSGRIGEQFF
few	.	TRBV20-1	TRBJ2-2	TGCAGTGCCTGGAGCACCGGGGAGCTGTTTTTT	CSAWSTGELFF
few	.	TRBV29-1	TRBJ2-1	TGCAGCGGGTACGGGACTCCCGGCGAGCAGTTCTTC	CSGYGTPGEQFF
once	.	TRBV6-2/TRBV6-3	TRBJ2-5	TGTGCCAGCAGTTTTAACAGGGTTGGGGAGACCCAGTACTTC	CASSFNRVGETQYF
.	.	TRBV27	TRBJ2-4	TGTGCCAGCAGTTTAATTCCGGGGTCAAACATTCAGTACTTC	CASSLIPGSNIQYF
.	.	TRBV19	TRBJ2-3	TGTGCCAGTAGTATAGGAGGGACAGATACGCAGTATTTT	CASSIGGTDTQYF
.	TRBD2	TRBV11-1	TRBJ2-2	TGTGCCAGCAGCTTCCCAAGCGGGAGGGCCGCCGGGGAGCTGTTTTTT	CASSFPSGRAAGELFF
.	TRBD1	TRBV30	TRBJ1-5	TGTGCCTGGGCGACAGGGGACAATCAGCCCCAGCATTTT	CAWATGDNQPQHF
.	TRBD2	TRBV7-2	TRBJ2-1	TGTGCCAGCCTAGCCTTCGGGGCACTAGCGGGAGCCAATGAGCAGTTCTTC	CASLAFGALAGANEQFF